The 28 T cell receptor beta chains given below trace back to one sample, sequenced in a study of blood T cell repertoires in COVID-19. Libraries were prepared by immunoSEQ multiplex PCR; TCRdb keeps only in-frame clonotypes and omits some of them. Among 200,000 or so clones listed, about 80% were seen once. The material sequenced was PBMCs or T cells enriched from blood (not recorded which). The receptors shown here come from a man aged 40-55 years who had recovered from COVID-19.

This clone was seen a handful of times. The chain combines TRBV19 with TRBJ1-5; D is perhaps TRBD1 (6 bases). Germline V lookup: CDR1 LNHDA, CDR2 SQIVND (reference sequence). V dropped 4 bases and J dropped 3 bases, with 13 bases sitting between them. CDR3 size: 15 residues. CDR3 nucleotide sequence: TGTGCCAGTAGTAAAAACGGACAGCCCAATCAGCCCCAGCATTTT. The encoded protein is CASSKNGQPNQPQHF.

The chain joins TRBV3-1 (or the pseudogene TRBV3-2) to TRBJ2-5; a possible D gene is TRBD2 (6 bases). V was pared by 6 bases and J by 2 bases, with 16 bases between. CDR1 is LGHDT and CDR2 is YNNKEL in the germline V gene (reference sequence). This CDR3 has 15 amino acids. CDR3 protein: CASRLRGTAQETQYF. The CDR3 nucleotides are TGTGCCAGCAGGCTACGGGGGACGGCTCAAGAGACCCAGTACTTC.

As for this clone: The germline gene is not matched at one end of the junction; a read error may be the cause. This chain connects TRBV5-1 to TRBJ1-6; possibly TRBD1 for D (5 bases). Germline-derived CDR1 and CDR2 are SGHRS and YFSETQ. The length of the CDR3 is 13 residues. For the CDR3, the DNA is TGCGCCAGCAGCTTGGCCGGGACTTCAACCCTCCACTTT. Protein product: CASSLAGTSTLHF.

The rearrangement links TRBV4-3 to TRBJ2-1; D remains unclear. The CDR3 is made up of 18 amino acids. CDR1 is LGHNA, CDR2 YSLEER, per germline. The V and J ends lost 1 base and 2 bases respectively, with 18 bases between them. As DNA, the CDR3 is TGCGCCAGCAGCCAAGTTAACCCCGAACCACTTCCCTACAATGAGCAGTTCTTC. This gives the protein CASSQVNPEPLPYNEQFF.

This chain connects TRBV2 to TRBJ1-2; no firm D call. Germline CDR1 and CDR2: SNHLY and FYNNEI. Between the trimmed V and J ends, which lost 7 bases and 6 bases, there was a span of 15 bases. The length of the CDR3 is 13 residues. CDR3 amino acids: CASTLQATHGYTF. The CDR3 region has the DNA TGTGCCAGCACCCTTCAGGCCACTCATGGCTACACCTTC.

CDR3 loop: CASSLQRGWETQYF. CDR3 in DNA: TGTGCCAGCTCCTTACAGCGGGGCTGGGAGACCCAGTACTTC. J is TRBJ2-5 and V is TRBV5-8, with TRBD2 identical over 7 bases. This CDR3 is 14 amino acids long. Germline V lookup: CDR1 SGHTS, CDR2 YDEGEE. V was clipped by 7 bases and J by 5 bases; unmatched bases: 11.

This clone was observed once. The CDR3 region is CASSLSGSLTGNQPQHF. In DNA form, the CDR3 reads TGTGCCAGCAGTTTATCCGGGTCTCTAACTGGCAATCAGCCCCAGCATTTT. V gene TRBV27 combines with J gene TRBJ1-5; D remains unclear. Germline lookup yields CDR1 MNHEY and CDR2 SMNVEV (reference sequence). CDR3 length: 17 residues. Trimming took off 0 bases at V and 2 bases at J, with 14 bases between the two ends.

The genes are TRBV28 and TRBJ1-5, with D unresolved. The ends were cut back, 3 bases at V and 0 bases at J, with 6 bases in the middle. Germline-derived CDR1 and CDR2 are MDHEN and SYDVKM. The CDR3 totals 14 residues. CDR3 nucleotide sequence: TGTGCCAGCAGTTTGGTCGGTAGCAATCAGCCCCAGCATTTT. Protein product: CASSLVGSNQPQHF.

The chain is built from TRBV7-9 and TRBJ2-2; D might be TRBD2 (6 bases). Germline assignment: CDR1 SEHNR and CDR2 FQNEAQ (reference sequence). The CDR3 consists of 17 residues. V was cut by 2 bases and J by 0 bases, with 13 bases left in between. The CDR3 protein is CASSLWSGAPNTGELFF. In nucleotides, the CDR3 is TGTGCCAGCAGCTTATGGTCGGGAGCCCCGAACACCGGGGAGCTGTTTTTT.

The chain carries TRBV9 and TRBJ2-1; 9 nucleotides line up with TRBD2. Germline values: CDR1 SGDLS, CDR2 YYNGEE. The CDR3 runs to 15 residues. The trim removed 4 bases at V and 2 bases at J, leaving 4 bases unmatched. The CDR3 DNA reads as TGTGCCAGCAGCCCCAGCGGGGGGCCCTACAATGAGCAGTTCTTC. Translating gives CASSPSGGPYNEQFF. Full variable domain (rest looked up from reference TRBV9 and TRBJ2-1): DSGVTQTPKHLITATGQRVTLRCSPRSGDLSVYWYQQSLDQGLQFLIQYYNGEERAKGNILERFSAQQFPDLHSELNLSSLELGDSALYFCASSPSGGPYNEQFFGPGTRLTVL.

The chain uses TRBV27 and TRBJ2-1; maybe TRBD1 (6 bases). Germline V lookup: CDR1 MNHEY, CDR2 SMNVEV (reference sequence). Deletions cut 5 bases from V and 0 bases from J, with 14 bases between. The CDR3 length is 16 residues. The chain's CDR3 is CASSDDQGSSYNEQFF. CDR3 nucleotides: TGTGCCAGCAGTGATGATCAGGGGAGCTCCTACAATGAGCAGTTCTTC.

The rearrangement uses TRBV7-3 and TRBJ2-1; 12 bases agree with TRBD2. J lost 0 bases, V lost 6 bases, and 18 bases had no gene match. Germline assignment: CDR1 SGHTA and CDR2 FQGTGA. There are 21 residues in the CDR3. Here the CDR3 reads CASSPGLLAGGHYSSYNEQFF. CDR3 DNA: TGTGCCAGCAGTCCAGGCCTACTAGCGGGGGGCCATTATAGCTCCTACAATGAGCAGTTCTTC. The full variable domain, completed using reference TRBV7-3 and TRBJ2-1, is GAGVSQTPSNKVTEKGKYVELRCDPISGHTALYWYRQSLGQGPEFLIYFQGTGAADDSGLPNDRFFAVRPEGSVSTLKIQRTERGDSAVYLCASSPGLLAGGHYSSYNEQFFGPGTRLTVL.

The rearrangement joins TRBV19 to TRBJ1-1; possibly TRBD1 for D (6 bases). Germline CDR1 reads LNHDA; CDR2 reads SQIVND (reference sequence). V dropped 6 bases and J dropped 0 bases, with 14 bases sitting between them. The CDR3 has 15 amino acids. This CDR3 reads CASRQGLFMNTEAFF. The DNA for the CDR3 is TGTGCCAGTAGACAGGGTTTGTTCATGAACACTGAAGCTTTCTTT. The entire variable domain, with the rest obtained from reference TRBV19 and TRBJ1-1, is as follows: DGGITQSPKYLFRKEGQNVTLSCEQNLNHDAMYWYRQDPGQGLRLIYYSQIVNDFQKGDIAEGYSVSREKKESFPLTVTSAQKNPTAFYLCASRQGLFMNTEAFFGQGTRLTVV.

This clone is classed as medium-sized. The genes are TRBV3-1 (or the pseudogene TRBV3-2) and TRBJ2-7, with 10 bases identical to TRBD2. Germline V gives CDR1 LGHDT, CDR2 YNNKEL (reference sequence). The CDR3 extends over 13 amino acids. Germline trimming cut 5 bases from V and 6 bases from J; bases unmatched to any gene: 4. CDR3: CASSSRTSGEQYF. The CDR3 DNA reads TGTGCCAGCAGCTCGCGGACTAGCGGCGAGCAGTACTTC.

This chain connects TRBV7-8 to TRBJ2-3, with TRBD2 matching 10 bases. CDR3 length: 19 residues. Unmatched junction bases numbered 13, after V lost 4 bases and J lost 0 bases. The germline gives CDR1 SGHVS, CDR2 FQNEAQ. DNA of the CDR3: TGTGCCAGCAGCTCCCTTAGCGGGGGGCTAGACTCTAGCACAGATACGCAGTATTTT. Its protein is CASSSLSGGLDSSTDTQYF.

With regard to this clone: Other DNA sequences from this sample encode an identical CDR3 as well. The CDR3 protein is CASSSPGQPQHF. The CDR3 region has the DNA TGCGCCAGCAGCTCCCCGGGGCAGCCCCAGCATTTT. The chain couples TRBV4-1 to TRBJ1-5; D remains unclear. This CDR3 has 12 residues. The V and J ends lost 5 bases and 7 bases respectively, with 9 bases between them. CDR1 MGHRA and CDR2 YSYEKL come from the germline V gene.

This clone occurred once. This sequence joins TRBV5-4 and TRBJ2-1, with 7 bases that match TRBD1. Trimming took 4 bases from V and 8 from J; bases not matched to a gene: 15. Germline CDR1 SGHNT, CDR2 YYREEE (reference sequence). CDR3 length equals 16 residues. Written as DNA, the CDR3 is TGTGCCAGCAGCCAACGTTCGGGACAGACTTCCGATGAGCAGTTCTTC. It codes for CASSQRSGQTSDEQFF.

V and J are TRBV5-1 and TRBJ1-2; D ambiguous. V lost 4 bases to trimming and J lost 8 bases, with 15 bases between them. This CDR3 comprises 13 residues. Germline V gives CDR1 SGHRS, CDR2 YFSETQ. This CDR3 reads CASSGPEGRGYTF. DNA of the CDR3: TGCGCCAGCAGCGGCCCGGAAGGGAGAGGCTACACCTTC.

The CDR3 region has the DNA TGTGCCAGCATCGAACCCAGGGACACTGAAGCTTTCTTT. It translates to CASIEPRDTEAFF. The rearrangement joins TRBV6-5 to TRBJ1-1, with a tentative D call TRBD1 (5 bases). CDR3 length: 13 amino acids. Trimming left V 7 bases short and J 3 bases short, with 12 bases between. Germline-derived CDR1 and CDR2 are MNHEY and SVGAGI.

V usage is TRBV11-3 and J usage is TRBJ2-3; the D gene is possibly TRBD2 (5 bases). Germline V gives CDR1 SGHNT, CDR2 YENEEA. The V end was cut by 0 bases, the J end by 3 bases, with 7 bases between. The CDR3 length is 14 residues. CDR3 amino acids: CASSLEPGTDTQYF. Written as DNA, the CDR3 is TGTGCCAGCAGCTTAGAACCGGGAACAGATACGCAGTATTTT.

V is TRBV28 and J is TRBJ1-4; D is perhaps TRBD1 (6 bases). This CDR3 has 18 amino acids. Germline CDR1 MDHEN, CDR2 SYDVKM. V was pared by 5 bases and J by 7 bases, with 26 bases between. The CDR3 loop is CASSPLRKGRGRGEKLFF. The CDR3 nucleotides are TGTGCCAGCAGTCCCTTACGGAAGGGGAGGGGGAGGGGTGAAAAACTGTTTTTT.

This clone was detected once. Other nucleotide sequences in the sample specify the same CDR3. The chain recombines TRBV5-1 with TRBJ2-7; D may be TRBD1 (5 bases). The CDR3 length is 14 residues. Germline CDR1 SGHRS, CDR2 YFSETQ. The V end lost 0 bases, the J end lost 1 base, and 8 bases lay between the germline ends. CDR3: CASSLDTGSYEQYF. Here the CDR3 DNA reads TGCGCCAGCAGCTTGGATACAGGATCCTACGAGCAGTACTTC.

This clone was detected only once. This chain joins TRBV18 and TRBJ1-3, with unresolved D. Deletions cut 5 bases from V and 0 bases from J, with 11 bases between. The germline V gene encodes CDR1 KGHSH and CDR2 LQKENI. The CDR3 spans 15 residues. The CDR3 here is CASSFEILSGNTIYF. The CDR3 nucleotides read TGTGCCAGCTCATTCGAGATCCTCTCTGGAAACACCATATATTTT. Full variable domain (remainder filled in from reference TRBV18 and TRBJ1-3): NAGVMQNPRHLVRRRGQEARLRCSPMKGHSHVYWYRQLPEEGLKFMVYLQKENIIDESGMPKERFSAEFPKEGPSILRIQQVVRGDSAAYFCASSFEILSGNTIYFGEGSWLTVV.

The chain carries TRBV6-6 and TRBJ1-4, with D possibly TRBD1 on 5 matching bases. V was cut by 3 bases and J by 0 bases, with 8 bases left in between. Germline-derived CDR1 and CDR2 are MNHNY and SVGAGI (reference sequence). The CDR3 extends over 15 amino acids. DNA for the CDR3: TGTGCCAGCAGTTATCCGACAGCAACTAATGAAAAACTGTTTTTT. Translation: CASSYPTATNEKLFF.

This sequence joins TRBV21-1 and TRBJ2-7; the tabulated D call, TRBD1, remains unverified against the DNA. TRBV21-1 is a documented pseudogene. This CDR3 comprises 13 residues. The CDR3 here is CAGGQGASYEQYF. As DNA, the CDR3 is TGTGCCGGAGGACAGGGGGCCTCCTACGAGCAGTACTTC.

The chain joins TRBV18 to TRBJ2-3; D might be TRBD1 (6 bases). V lost 4 bases, J lost 0 bases, and 17 bases lay in between. Germline CDR1 KGHSH, CDR2 LQKENI. CDR3 length: 17 residues. CDR3: CASSHTAGTTSTDTQYF. In nucleotides, the CDR3 is TGTGCCAGCTCACATACGGCCGGGACAACTAGCACAGATACGCAGTATTTT.

The chain combines TRBV5-6 with TRBJ2-2; D not resolved. V lost 0 bases to trimming and J lost 1 base, with 7 bases between them. Germline CDR1 is SGHDT and CDR2 is YYEEEE. CDR3 length: 15 residues. The CDR3 nucleotides are TGTGCCAGCAGCTTGGGCCAGATGAACACCGGGGAGCTGTTTTTT. This sequence encodes CASSLGQMNTGELFF. The whole variable domain, filled in from reference TRBV5-6 and TRBJ2-2, reads DAGVTQSPTHLIKTRGQQVTLRCSPKSGHDTVSWYQQALGQGPQFIFQYYEEEERQRGNFPDRFSGHQFPNYSSELNVNALLLGDSALYLCASSLGQMNTGELFFGEGSRLTVL.

The gene calls are TRBV20-1 and TRBJ2-7; 7 nucleotides line up with TRBD2. This CDR3 comprises 13 residues. Germline V CDR1 and CDR2: DFQATT, SNEGSKA (reference sequence). V shed 3 bases, J shed 3 bases, and the junction held 5 bases outside the gene matches. The CDR3 DNA sequence: TGCAGTGCTAGTTCGTCTAGCGGCTACGAGCAGTACTTC. It encodes CSASSSSGYEQYF.